The 4 T cell receptor beta chains presented below share a single source sample, sequenced in a study of blood T cells in healthy people across ages. A second PCR of about 6 to 11 cycles used a sample-barcoded 5' primer and a J-beta primer mix. Each CDR3 protein gets one entry after TCRdb re-called the 5' RACE reads with MiXCR. The top ten clones hold roughly 40% of a sample with roughly 720,000 distinct CDR3 sequences, about 53% of them seen once. The sequencing input was blood. Every receptor here comes from a man older than 75 in good health.

The rearrangement uses TRBV14 and TRBJ2-1, with TRBD1 matching 7 bases. TRBJ2-7 matches the DNA end more closely, so the J call is doubtful. The CDR3 loop spans 17 amino acids. The germline CDR1 and CDR2 sequences are SGHDN and FVKESK. The CDR3 here is CASSLNRGPPSYNEQYF. In DNA form, the CDR3 reads TGTGCCAGCAGCCTAAACAGGGGTCCCCCCTCTTACAATGAGCAGTACTTC.

V usage is TRBV28 and J usage is TRBJ2-3; D might be TRBD1 or TRBD2, each matching 5 bases. Trimming stripped 4 bases from V and 2 bases from J, with 16 bases between. The CDR3 sequence is 16 residues long. The germline gives CDR1 MDHEN, CDR2 SYDVKM. CDR3 sequence (DNA): TGTGCCAGCAGTTACCCGGGGCGAGCCAACACAGATACGCAGTATTTT. It codes for CASSYPGRANTDTQYF. The full variable domain, rest sourced from reference TRBV28 and TRBJ2-3, is DVKVTQSSRYLVKRTGEKVFLECVQDMDHENMFWYRQDPGLGLRLIYFSYDVKMKEKGDIPEGYSVSREKKERFSLILESASTNQTSMYLCASSYPGRANTDTQYFGPGTRLTVL.

This clonotype was seen ten or more times. This chain uses TRBV29-1 with TRBJ2-1, with 14 nucleotides matching TRBD2. Germline-derived CDR1 and CDR2 are SQVTM and ANQGSEA. V lost 8 bases to trimming and J lost 5 bases; unmatched junction nucleotides: 11. CDR3 size: 16 residues. CDR3 region: CSLSRTSGRWNNEQFF. The CDR3 nucleotides read TGCAGCCTATCTAGGACTAGCGGGAGGTGGAACAATGAGCAGTTCTTC.

At least ten counts were recorded for this clonotype. The chain is built from TRBV27 and TRBJ2-7, with TRBD2 matching over 11 bases. The CDR3 has 15 amino acids. V lost 2 bases and J lost 1; bases outside the gene matches: 1. Germline CDR1 and CDR2: MNHEY and SMNVEV (reference sequence). The CDR3 DNA sequence: TGTGCCAGCAGTTTACTAGCGGGGGGTTCCTACGAGCAGTACTTC. It yields the protein CASSLLAGGSYEQYF.